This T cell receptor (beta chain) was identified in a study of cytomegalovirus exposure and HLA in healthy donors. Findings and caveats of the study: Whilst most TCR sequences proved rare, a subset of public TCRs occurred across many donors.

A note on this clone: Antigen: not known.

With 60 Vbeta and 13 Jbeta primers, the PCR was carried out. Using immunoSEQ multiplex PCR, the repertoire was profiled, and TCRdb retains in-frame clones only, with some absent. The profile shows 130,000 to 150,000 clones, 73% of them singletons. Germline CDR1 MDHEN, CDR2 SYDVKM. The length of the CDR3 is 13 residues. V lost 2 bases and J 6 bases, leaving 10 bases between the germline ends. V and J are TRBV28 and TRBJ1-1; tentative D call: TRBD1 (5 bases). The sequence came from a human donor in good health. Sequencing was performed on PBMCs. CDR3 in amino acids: CASSLLEGAEAFF. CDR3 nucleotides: TGTGCCAGCAGTTTACTCGAAGGGGCTGAAGCTTTCTTT.